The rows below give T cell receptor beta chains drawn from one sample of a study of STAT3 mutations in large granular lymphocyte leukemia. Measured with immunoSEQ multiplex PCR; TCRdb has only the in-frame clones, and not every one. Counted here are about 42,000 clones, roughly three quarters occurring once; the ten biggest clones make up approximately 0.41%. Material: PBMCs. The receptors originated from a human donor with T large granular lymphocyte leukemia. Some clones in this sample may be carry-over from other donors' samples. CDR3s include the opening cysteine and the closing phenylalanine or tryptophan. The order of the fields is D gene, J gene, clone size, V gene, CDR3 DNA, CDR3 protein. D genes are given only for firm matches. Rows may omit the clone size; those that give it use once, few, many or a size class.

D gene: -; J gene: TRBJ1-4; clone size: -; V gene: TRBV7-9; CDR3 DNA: TGTGCCAGCAGCTTGGCGGGGGGTGGTGAAAAACTGTTTTTT; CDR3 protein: CASSLAGGGEKLFF
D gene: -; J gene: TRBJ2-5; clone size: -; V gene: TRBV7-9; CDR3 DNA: TGTGCCAGCAGCTTAGGTCAGGACCACCAAGAGACCCAGTACTTC; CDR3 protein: CASSLGQDHQETQYF
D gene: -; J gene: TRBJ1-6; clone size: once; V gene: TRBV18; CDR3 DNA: TGTGCCAGCTCCGGAGCGGGGCCGAATTCACCCCTCCACTTT; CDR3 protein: CASSGAGPNSPLHF
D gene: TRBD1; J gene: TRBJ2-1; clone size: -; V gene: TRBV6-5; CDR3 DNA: TGTGCCAGCAGTTTAACAGGGGGGAATGAGCAGTTCTTC; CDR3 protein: CASSLTGGNEQFF
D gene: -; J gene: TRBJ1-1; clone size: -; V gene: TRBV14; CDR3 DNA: TGTGCCAGCAGCCAAGATTCTGGTTCAGGTTCAGCTTTCTTT; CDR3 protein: CASSQDSGSGSAFF
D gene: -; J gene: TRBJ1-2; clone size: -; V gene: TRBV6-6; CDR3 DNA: TGTGCCAGCAGTTACTCTCGTGGGCTAAGCTATGGCTACACCTTC; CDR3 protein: CASSYSRGLSYGYTF
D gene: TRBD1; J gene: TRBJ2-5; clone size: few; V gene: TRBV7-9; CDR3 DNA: TGTGCCAGCAGCCGTACAGGGGTTGGAGAGACCCAGTACTTC; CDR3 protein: CASSRTGVGETQYF
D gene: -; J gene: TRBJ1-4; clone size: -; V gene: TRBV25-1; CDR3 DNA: TGTGCCAGCTCCCGCGGGATGTTCACAACTAATGAAAAACTGTTTTTT; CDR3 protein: CASSRGMFTTNEKLFF
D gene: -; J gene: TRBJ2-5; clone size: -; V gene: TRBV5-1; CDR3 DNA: TGCGCCAGCAGCTTCGGACTATTCCAAGAGACCCAGTACTTC; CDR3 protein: CASSFGLFQETQYF
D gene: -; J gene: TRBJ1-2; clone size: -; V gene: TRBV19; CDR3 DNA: TGTGCCAGTAGTTCACAGGGAGGTCAAGGCGGCTACACCTTC; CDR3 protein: CASSSQGGQGGYTF
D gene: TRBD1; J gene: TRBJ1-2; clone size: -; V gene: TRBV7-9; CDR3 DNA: TGTGCCAGCAGCTTAGAGCCCCGGGGACAGGAAGGGGGCTACACCTTC; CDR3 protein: CASSLEPRGQEGGYTF
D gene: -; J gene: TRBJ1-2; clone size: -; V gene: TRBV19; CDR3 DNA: TGTGCCAGTAGGCAAACAGGGACGGGTGGCTACACCTTC; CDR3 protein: CASRQTGTGGYTF
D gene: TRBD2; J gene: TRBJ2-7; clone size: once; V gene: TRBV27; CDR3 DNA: TGTGCCAGCAGTTCCAGGTCCCCACTAGCGGGGGGGCTTTACGAGCAGTACTTC; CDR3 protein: CASSSRSPLAGGLYEQYF
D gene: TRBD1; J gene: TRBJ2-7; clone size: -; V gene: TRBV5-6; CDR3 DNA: TGTGCCAGCAGTTGGGACAGGGCCTACGAGCAGTACTTC; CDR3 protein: CASSWDRAYEQYF
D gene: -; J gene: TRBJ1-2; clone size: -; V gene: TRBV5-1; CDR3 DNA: TGCGCCAGCAGCTTTACAGGGTCCAACTATGGCTACACCTTC; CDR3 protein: CASSFTGSNYGYTF
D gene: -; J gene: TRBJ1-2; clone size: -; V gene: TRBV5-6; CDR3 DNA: TGTGCCAGCAGACGGTTGGCCGAATGGGGCTACACCTTC; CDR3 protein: CASRRLAEWGYTF
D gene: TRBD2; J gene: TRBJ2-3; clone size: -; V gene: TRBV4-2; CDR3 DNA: TGTGCCAGCAGCCAGATGCCGACTAGCGGGGGCCAGAGCACAGATACGCAGTATTTT; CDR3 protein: CASSQMPTSGGQSTDTQYF
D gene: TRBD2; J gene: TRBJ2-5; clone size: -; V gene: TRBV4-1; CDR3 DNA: TGCGCCAGCAGCCAAAGACTAGCGGGACAAGAGACCCAGTACTTC; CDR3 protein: CASSQRLAGQETQYF
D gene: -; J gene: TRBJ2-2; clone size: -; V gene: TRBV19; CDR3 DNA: TGTGCCAGTAGGGGAGTACGCGGGCCCGGGGAGCTGTTTTTT; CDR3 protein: CASRGVRGPGELFF
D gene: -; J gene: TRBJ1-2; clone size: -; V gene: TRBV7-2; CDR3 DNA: TGTGCCAGCAGCTTAGGGTTCGTCTCAGGAGGAGGGGGCTACACCTTC; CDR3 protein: CASSLGFVSGGGGYTF
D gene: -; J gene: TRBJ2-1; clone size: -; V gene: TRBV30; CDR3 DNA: TGTGCCTGGAGAAAGGGAGGCCATGAGCAGTTCTTC; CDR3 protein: CAWRKGGHEQFF
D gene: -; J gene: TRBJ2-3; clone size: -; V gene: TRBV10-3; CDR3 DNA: TGTGCCATCAGTCAAACAGATACGCAGTATTTT; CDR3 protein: CAISQTDTQYF
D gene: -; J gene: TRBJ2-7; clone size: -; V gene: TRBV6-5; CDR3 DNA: TGTGCCAGCAGTTACTCGATCGGGCTGGCCTACGAGCAGTACTTC; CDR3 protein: CASSYSIGLAYEQYF
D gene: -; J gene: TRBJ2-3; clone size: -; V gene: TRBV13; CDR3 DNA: TGTGCCAGCAGCTTGGAGTTGGGAGGTGCAGATACGCAGTATTTT; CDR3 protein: CASSLELGGADTQYF
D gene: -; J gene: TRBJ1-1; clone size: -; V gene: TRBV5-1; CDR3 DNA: TGCGCCAGCAGCCAACGGACAGAGGTAAACACTGAAGCTTTCTTT; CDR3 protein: CASSQRTEVNTEAFF
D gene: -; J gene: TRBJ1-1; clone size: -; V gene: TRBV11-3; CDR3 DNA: TGTGCCAGCAGCTTAGCCGGTGGCACTGAAGCTTTCTTT; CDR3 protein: CASSLAGGTEAFF
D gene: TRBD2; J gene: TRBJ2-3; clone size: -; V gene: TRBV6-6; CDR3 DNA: TGTGCCAGCATGGGACTAGCGGGTTCAGATACGCAGTATTTT; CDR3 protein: CASMGLAGSDTQYF
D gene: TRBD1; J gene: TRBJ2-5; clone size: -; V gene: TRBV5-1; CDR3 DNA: TGCGCCAGCAGCTCCGGGACAGGGGTTTTGGAGACCCAGTACTTC; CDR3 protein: CASSSGTGVLETQYF
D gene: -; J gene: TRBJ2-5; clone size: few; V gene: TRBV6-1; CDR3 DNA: TGTGCCAGCAGTGAAGTGATGGAGACCCAGTACTTC; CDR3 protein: CASSEVMETQYF
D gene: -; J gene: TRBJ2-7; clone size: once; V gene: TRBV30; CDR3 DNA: TGTGCCATTTTTCCCACAGGGGGGGTGTACGAGCAGTACTTC; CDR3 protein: CAIFPTGGVYEQYF
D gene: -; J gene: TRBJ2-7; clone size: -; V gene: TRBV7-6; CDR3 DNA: TGTGCCAGCAGCCCCGTTGGGGTAGCCGAGCAGTACTTC; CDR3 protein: CASSPVGVAEQYF
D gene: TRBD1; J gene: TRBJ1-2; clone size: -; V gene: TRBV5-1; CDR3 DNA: TGCGCCAGCAGCCTGGACAGGGCTAACTATGGCTACACCTTC; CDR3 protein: CASSLDRANYGYTF
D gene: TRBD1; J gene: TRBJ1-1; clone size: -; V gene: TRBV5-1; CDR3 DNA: TGCGCCAGCAGCTTGGACAGGGGGCCCCCTTCAAACACTGAAGCTTTCTTT; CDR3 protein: CASSLDRGPPSNTEAFF
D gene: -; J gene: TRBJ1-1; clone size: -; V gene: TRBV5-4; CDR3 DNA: TGTGCCAGCAGCTTGGTAGCATGGGGACAACAGAACACTGAAGCTTTCTTT; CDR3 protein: CASSLVAWGQQNTEAFF
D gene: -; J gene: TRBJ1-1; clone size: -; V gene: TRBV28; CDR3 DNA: TGCCTCACCACGGCGGCGGGCACTGAAGCTTTCTTT; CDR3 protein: CLTTAAGTEAFF
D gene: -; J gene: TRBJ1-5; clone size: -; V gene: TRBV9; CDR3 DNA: TGTGCCAGCAGCGACGGAAATCAGCCCCAGCATTTT; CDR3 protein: CASSDGNQPQHF
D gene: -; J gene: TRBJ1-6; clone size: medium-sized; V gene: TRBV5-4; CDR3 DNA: TGTGCCAGCAGCTTGAGGGTTAATGATTCACCCCTCCACTTT; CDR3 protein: CASSLRVNDSPLHF
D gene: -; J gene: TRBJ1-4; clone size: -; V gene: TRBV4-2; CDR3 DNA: TGTGCCAGCAGCCAAGAGAGGGTCGAAAAACTGTTTTTT; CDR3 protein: CASSQERVEKLFF
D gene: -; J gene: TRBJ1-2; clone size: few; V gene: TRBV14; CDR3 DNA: TGTGCCAGCAGCCAAGAGGGGTCCGCGAACTATGGCTACACCTTC; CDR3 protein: CASSQEGSANYGYTF
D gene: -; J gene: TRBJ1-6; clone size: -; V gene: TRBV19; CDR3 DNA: TGTGCCAGTAGCAAAAGGACAGCCTATAATTCACCCCTCCACTTT; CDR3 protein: CASSKRTAYNSPLHF
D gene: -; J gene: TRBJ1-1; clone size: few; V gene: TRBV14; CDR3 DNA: TGTGCCAGCAGCCAAGACACAGGAGAAGCTTTCTTT; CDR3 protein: CASSQDTGEAFF
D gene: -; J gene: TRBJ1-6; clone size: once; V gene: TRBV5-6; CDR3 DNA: TGTGCCAGCAGCCCCGAGAGGGATTCACCCCTCCACTTT; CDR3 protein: CASSPERDSPLHF